Detailed here is one T cell receptor (beta chain). No antigen is known for it. This sample also contains other DNA sequences that code for the same CDR3. This sample is part of a study of beta chain features in type 1 diabetes. TCRB transcripts that were expressed got sequenced, as all of the isolated RNA had been reverse transcribed. The assay was immunoSEQ multiplex PCR, and TCRdb's table has in-frame clones only and misses some. The sample includes hundreds of thousands of clones, about 14% seen only once; the top ten take 0.03% to 0.04%. The study's findings and limits: Shorter TCRB CDR3s, moderately but significantly so, were found in Type 1 diabetes patients in all four CD4+ subsets.

This clonotype was sampled from a young man with type 1 diabetes. Sample: naive CD4+ T cells from blood.

The DNA of the CDR3 is TGTGCCAGCAGCTTATCTGGGACCATGAACACTGAAGCTTTCTTT. Protein sequence: CASSLSGTMNTEAFF. This chain joins TRBV7-9 and TRBJ1-1; D is possibly TRBD1 (5 bases). Germline lookup yields CDR1 SEHNR and CDR2 FQNEAQ (reference sequence). The CDR3 covers 15 residues. V was shortened by 2 bases and J by 0 bases, with 10 bases between the two germline ends.